These T cell receptor beta chains were read from a single sample in a study of a mutant IDH1 vaccine in newly diagnosed glioma. Which antigens these TCRs recognize remains unknown. Data came from immunoSEQ multiplex PCR; TCRdb stores just in-frame clones and leaves some out. The data contain about 60,000 clones, less than 90% of them singletons. This sample comprised PBMCs, obtained from a glioma patient whose treatment included an IDH1 peptide vaccine. The receptors derive from a man younger than 40 with glioma. Both conserved end residues are part of each CDR3. A D gene is named only where the DNA matches it firmly. Rows may omit the clone size; those that give it use once, few, many or a size class.

J gene: TRBJ1-5; D gene: .; CDR3 length: 13; clone size: .; V gene: TRBV11-2; CDR3 DNA: TGTGCCAGCAGCGGGACAATTAATCAGCCCCAGCATTTT; CDR3 protein: CASSGTINQPQHF
J gene: TRBJ2-6; D gene: .; CDR3 length: 20; clone size: .; V gene: TRBV5-5; CDR3 DNA: TGTGCCAGCAGCCCGCCCTTCAGGGGATTGGGATCCTCTGGGGCCAACGTCCTGACTTTC; CDR3 protein: CASSPPFRGLGSSGANVLTF
J gene: TRBJ1-6; D gene: TRBD1; CDR3 length: 23; clone size: .; V gene: TRBV5-1; CDR3 DNA: TGCGCCAGCAGCTTGTTTGGGGATCGGAGAAGGGCAGGGGGCAGTTCCTATAATTCACCCCTCCACTTT; CDR3 protein: CASSLFGDRRRAGGSSYNSPLHF
J gene: TRBJ1-2; D gene: TRBD1; CDR3 length: 14; clone size: .; V gene: TRBV10-3; CDR3 DNA: TGTGCCATCAGTGACGGGACAGCGTTCTATGGCTACACCTTC; CDR3 protein: CAISDGTAFYGYTF
J gene: TRBJ1-1; D gene: .; CDR3 length: 13; clone size: .; V gene: TRBV19; CDR3 DNA: TGTGCCAGTAGTACCTTCCAATGGGCTGAAGCTTTCTTT; CDR3 protein: CASSTFQWAEAFF
J gene: TRBJ1-1; D gene: TRBD1; CDR3 length: 17; clone size: .; V gene: TRBV6-1; CDR3 DNA: TGTGCCAGCAGTGGGGATTGGACAGGGGCGAGGAACACTGAAGCTTTCTTT; CDR3 protein: CASSGDWTGARNTEAFF
J gene: TRBJ1-5; D gene: .; CDR3 length: 15; clone size: once; V gene: TRBV19; CDR3 DNA: TGTGCCAGTAGTATCGCCGGGGGGAGGCGACAGCCCCAGCATTTT; CDR3 protein: CASSIAGGRRQPQHF
J gene: TRBJ1-5; D gene: .; CDR3 length: 16; clone size: few; V gene: TRBV5-1; CDR3 DNA: TGCGCCAGCAGCGGGAGGCTGGGTTTCAGCAATCAGCCCCAGCATTTT; CDR3 protein: CASSGRLGFSNQPQHF
J gene: TRBJ1-2; D gene: .; CDR3 length: 12; clone size: .; V gene: TRBV19; CDR3 DNA: TGTGCCAGTACCAGCCCAAACTATGGCTACACCTTC; CDR3 protein: CASTSPNYGYTF
J gene: TRBJ1-5; D gene: TRBD1; CDR3 length: 15; clone size: .; V gene: TRBV5-1; CDR3 DNA: TGCGCCAGCAGCCAACTAGGACAGGCGCATCAGCCCCAGCATTTT; CDR3 protein: CASSQLGQAHQPQHF
J gene: TRBJ1-4; D gene: .; CDR3 length: 11; clone size: few; V gene: TRBV29-1; CDR3 DNA: TGCAGCGTTGAAGTGCCACCTAAACTGTTTTTT; CDR3 protein: CSVEVPPKLFF
J gene: TRBJ1-2; D gene: .; CDR3 length: 13; clone size: .; V gene: TRBV30; CDR3 DNA: TGTGCCTGGGTGACAGACGGAAACTATGGCTACACCTTC; CDR3 protein: CAWVTDGNYGYTF
J gene: TRBJ1-2; D gene: TRBD1; CDR3 length: 14; clone size: .; V gene: TRBV28; CDR3 DNA: TGTGCCAGCACACCCTGGGGGACAGACTATGGCTACACCTTC; CDR3 protein: CASTPWGTDYGYTF
J gene: TRBJ2-1; D gene: .; CDR3 length: 17; clone size: .; V gene: TRBV28; CDR3 DNA: TGTGCCAGCAGTTTAAAATCGGAGGGGGTCCCCTACAATGAGCAGTTCTTC; CDR3 protein: CASSLKSEGVPYNEQFF
J gene: TRBJ1-6; D gene: TRBD1; CDR3 length: 13; clone size: .; V gene: TRBV7-2; CDR3 DNA: TGTGCCAGCAGCTTAGGACAGGGGCTACCCCTCCACTTT; CDR3 protein: CASSLGQGLPLHF
J gene: TRBJ1-4; D gene: .; CDR3 length: 16; clone size: .; V gene: TRBV14; CDR3 DNA: TGTGCCAGCAGCCAAGATCAATTTGGGGTTGGCGAAAAACTGTTTTTT; CDR3 protein: CASSQDQFGVGEKLFF
J gene: TRBJ2-2; D gene: TRBD1; CDR3 length: 16; clone size: .; V gene: TRBV4-1; CDR3 DNA: TGCGCCAGCAGCCATGCCGGGACAGTTTACACCGGGGAGCTGTTTTTT; CDR3 protein: CASSHAGTVYTGELFF
J gene: TRBJ2-2; D gene: .; CDR3 length: 14; clone size: .; V gene: TRBV12-5; CDR3 DNA: TGTGCTAGTGGTTTGTCTACGTGGGCCGGGGAGCTGTTTTTT; CDR3 protein: CASGLSTWAGELFF
J gene: TRBJ2-7; D gene: .; CDR3 length: 11; clone size: .; V gene: TRBV25-1; CDR3 DNA: TGTGCCAGCAGTGGGTCCTACGAGCAGTACTTC; CDR3 protein: CASSGSYEQYF
J gene: TRBJ1-2; D gene: .; CDR3 length: 14; clone size: .; V gene: TRBV18; CDR3 DNA: TGTGCCAGCTCACCACGGGAGGGTCCCATTGGCTACACCTTC; CDR3 protein: CASSPREGPIGYTF
J gene: TRBJ1-5; D gene: .; CDR3 length: 15; clone size: few; V gene: TRBV18; CDR3 DNA: TGTGCCAGCTCACCCCAAGCCGGGGGCAATCAGCCCCAGCATTTT; CDR3 protein: CASSPQAGGNQPQHF
J gene: TRBJ2-2; D gene: .; CDR3 length: 16; clone size: few; V gene: TRBV4-1; CDR3 DNA: TGCGCCAGCAGCCAAAACCCGGGTGCTAGTGTAGGGGAGCTGTTTTTT; CDR3 protein: CASSQNPGASVGELFF
J gene: TRBJ2-4; D gene: .; CDR3 length: 19; clone size: .; V gene: TRBV11-2; CDR3 DNA: TGTGCCAGCAGCTTAGCAGCCTTCTCCCCGGCCCTAGCCAAAAACATTCAGTACTTC; CDR3 protein: CASSLAAFSPALAKNIQYF
J gene: TRBJ1-1; D gene: .; CDR3 length: 13; clone size: .; V gene: TRBV28; CDR3 DNA: TGTGCCAGCAGTATCAGGGACGGCACTGAAGCTTTCTTT; CDR3 protein: CASSIRDGTEAFF
J gene: TRBJ2-7; D gene: TRBD2; CDR3 length: 15; clone size: .; V gene: TRBV5-6; CDR3 DNA: TGTGCCAGCAGCCCCAGCGGGGGGGACCCCTACGAGCAGTACTTC; CDR3 protein: CASSPSGGDPYEQYF
J gene: TRBJ1-2; D gene: .; CDR3 length: 15; clone size: .; V gene: TRBV30; CDR3 DNA: TGTGCCTGGAATGGGGGACGGGAACACGGCTATGGCTACACCTTC; CDR3 protein: CAWNGGREHGYGYTF
J gene: TRBJ2-5; D gene: TRBD1; CDR3 length: 14; clone size: .; V gene: TRBV7-7; CDR3 DNA: TGTGCCAGCAGCCCAAACAGGGGGCAAGAGACCCAGTACTTC; CDR3 protein: CASSPNRGQETQYF
J gene: TRBJ2-1; D gene: .; CDR3 length: 15; clone size: .; V gene: TRBV4-1; CDR3 DNA: TGCGCCAGCAGCCAAGATTCAAACTCCTACAATGAGCAGTTCTTC; CDR3 protein: CASSQDSNSYNEQFF